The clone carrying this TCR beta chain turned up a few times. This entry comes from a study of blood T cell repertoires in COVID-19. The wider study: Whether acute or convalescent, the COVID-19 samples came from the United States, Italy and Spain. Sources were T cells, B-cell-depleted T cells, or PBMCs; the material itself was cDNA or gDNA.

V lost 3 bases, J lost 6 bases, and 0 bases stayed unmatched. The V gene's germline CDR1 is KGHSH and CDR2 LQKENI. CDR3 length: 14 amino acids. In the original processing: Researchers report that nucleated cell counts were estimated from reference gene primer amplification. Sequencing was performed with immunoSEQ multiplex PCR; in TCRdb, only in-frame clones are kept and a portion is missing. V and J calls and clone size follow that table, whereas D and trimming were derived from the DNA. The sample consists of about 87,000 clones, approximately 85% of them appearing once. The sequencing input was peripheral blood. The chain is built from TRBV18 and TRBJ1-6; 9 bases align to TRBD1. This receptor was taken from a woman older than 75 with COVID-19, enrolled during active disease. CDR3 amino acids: CASSPTGGNSPLHF. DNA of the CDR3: TGTGCCAGCTCACCGACAGGGGGTAATTCACCCCTCCACTTT.